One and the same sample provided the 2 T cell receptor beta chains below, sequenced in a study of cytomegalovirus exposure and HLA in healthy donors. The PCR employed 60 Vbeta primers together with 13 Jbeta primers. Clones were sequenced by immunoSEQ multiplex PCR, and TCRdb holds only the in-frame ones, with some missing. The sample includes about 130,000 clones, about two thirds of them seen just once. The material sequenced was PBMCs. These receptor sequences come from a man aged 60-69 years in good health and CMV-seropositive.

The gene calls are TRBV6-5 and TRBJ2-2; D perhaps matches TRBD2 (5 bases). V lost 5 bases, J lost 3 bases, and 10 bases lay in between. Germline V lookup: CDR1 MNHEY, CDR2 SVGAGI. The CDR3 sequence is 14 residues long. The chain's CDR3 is CASSLSGDTGELFF. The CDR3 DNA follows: TGTGCCAGCAGTCTCTCCGGGGACACCGGGGAGCTGTTTTTT.

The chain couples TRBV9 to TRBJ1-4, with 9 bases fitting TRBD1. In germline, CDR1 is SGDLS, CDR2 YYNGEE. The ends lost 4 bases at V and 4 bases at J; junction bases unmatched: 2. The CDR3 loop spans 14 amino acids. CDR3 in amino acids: CASSRDRVNEKLFF. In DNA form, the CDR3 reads TGTGCCAGCAGCCGGGACAGGGTTAATGAAAAACTGTTTTTT.